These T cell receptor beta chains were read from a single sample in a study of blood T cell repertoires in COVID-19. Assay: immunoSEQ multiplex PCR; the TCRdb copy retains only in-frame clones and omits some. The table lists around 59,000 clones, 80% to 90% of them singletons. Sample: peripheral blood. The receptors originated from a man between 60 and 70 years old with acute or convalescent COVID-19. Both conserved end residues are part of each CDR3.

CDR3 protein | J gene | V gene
CASSPEQGSYTEAFF | TRBJ1-1 | TRBV18
CASSPRGQGSSGNTIYF | TRBJ1-3 | TRBV7-9
CASSPGLGVGHEQFF | TRBJ2-1 | TRBV3-1/TRBV3-2
CASSPGERRPQYF | TRBJ2-5 | TRBV12-3/TRBV12-4
CASSESVAGEKLFF | TRBJ1-4 | TRBV6-1
CAWSVLLAGNGEQYF | TRBJ2-7 | TRBV30
CASSPTGGRITDTQYF | TRBJ2-3 | TRBV5-6
CAIAPRGQSTDTQYF | TRBJ2-3 | TRBV10-3
CASSQVVGTGSYEQYF | TRBJ2-7 | TRBV3-1/TRBV3-2
CASSPAAQGAFF | TRBJ1-1 | TRBV11-2
CASSLRAGNNQPQHF | TRBJ1-5 | TRBV7-2
CASRAGQGGSYNEQFF | TRBJ2-1 | TRBV2
CSARQGSLYNEQFF | TRBJ2-1 | TRBV29-1
CASSQDGRSGANVLTF | TRBJ2-6 | TRBV4-3
CASSFLDSSVQYF | TRBJ2-3 | TRBV27
CASCAEFNQPQHF | TRBJ1-5 | TRBV27
CASSQDRGTGGINEQFF | TRBJ2-1 | TRBV4-3
CASTGTRSTSGRGYEQYF | TRBJ2-7 | TRBV7-9
CASSETSGGNTIYF | TRBJ1-3 | TRBV6-1
CASSPEAATEAFF | TRBJ1-1 | TRBV7-9
CASRGGIPDTQYF | TRBJ2-3 | TRBV6-1
CASSFPTSRGRTDTQYF | TRBJ2-3 | TRBV28
CASSYSGQGWNTEAFF | TRBJ1-1 | TRBV6-5
CASSLGRESHEQFF | TRBJ2-1 | TRBV27
CASSTGLAGGETQYF | TRBJ2-5 | TRBV19
CASSQTSGTAEFF | TRBJ2-1 | TRBV19
CSGSTGGNTEAFF | TRBJ1-1 | TRBV29-1
CASSLGPRRGSNTEAFF | TRBJ1-1 | TRBV11-3
CATSDVLSGGGETQYF | TRBJ2-5 | TRBV24-1
CASSPQRGSTEAFF | TRBJ1-1 | TRBV7-3
CASSLTPSTSYEQYF | TRBJ2-7 | TRBV11-3
CASSLFTGSNEKLFF | TRBJ1-4 | TRBV5-1
CASCLGGMNTEAFF | TRBJ1-1 | TRBV28
CASSTTGTSGRTEQFF | TRBJ2-1 | TRBV7-3
CASSRAGQGWTGELFF | TRBJ2-2 | TRBV4-1
CASGFGAGGGSYTEAFF | TRBJ1-1 | TRBV12-5
CASSFQGAGEKLFF | TRBJ1-4 | TRBV11-2
CASSLSGQNEKLFF | TRBJ1-4 | TRBV11-2
CASSYDLAGANVLTF | TRBJ2-6 | TRBV6-5
CASSQGTSGGTYNEQFF | TRBJ2-1 | TRBV4-3
CASSQLGEGRPGRETQYF | TRBJ2-5 | TRBV3-1/TRBV3-2
CASSIDRAGPTDTQYF | TRBJ2-3 | TRBV19
CASSLQGAFGAFF | TRBJ1-1 | TRBV11-2
CASSLTGSNEKLFF | TRBJ1-4 | TRBV28
CASSRTSGANTGELFF | TRBJ2-2 | TRBV4-3
CASSRGQGVTNEKLFF | TRBJ1-4 | TRBV28
CASSFRRGQGSRYGYTF | TRBJ1-2 | TRBV4-3
CSVLGTGASGELFF | TRBJ2-2 | TRBV29-1
CASSFRTGGGQPQHF | TRBJ1-5 | TRBV5-6
CASSVQVVSTDTQYF | TRBJ2-3 | TRBV11-2
CASSSGVAQFF | TRBJ2-1 | TRBV6-2/TRBV6-3
CASTPRDRLNEKLFF | TRBJ1-4 | TRBV25-1